The clone carrying this T cell receptor (beta chain) was counted at least ten times. The data are from a study of neurological immune-mediated disorders. The cDNA was produced through 5'RACE with 10-nucleotide random UMIs. TCRdb itself ran the 5' RACE reads through MiXCR, one entry per CDR3 protein. The sample yields about 70,000 distinct CDR3 sequences, roughly 4.8% seen once. V gave up 7 bases and J gave up 3 bases, with 15 bases separating them. The CDR3 extends over 14 amino acids. The germline V gene encodes CDR1 SGHTA and CDR2 FQGNSA. This chain links TRBV7-2 with TRBJ2-5; D perhaps matches TRBD2 (7 bases). This receptor was taken from a woman in her 70s with multiple sclerosis. The sample consisted of PBMCs. The CDR3 nucleotides read TGTGCCAGCACCCCAGCGGGGACAAAAGAGACCCAGTACTTC. Translating gives CASTPAGTKETQYF.